Below, 10 T cell receptor beta chains from the same sample are listed, as sequenced in a study of monozygotic twins with inflammatory bowel disease. With the 5' RACE reads reprocessed, TCRdb shows one record per CDR3 protein and no DNA. This repertoire includes around 400,000 distinct CDR3 sequences. The material sequenced was blood. These receptors all stem from a human donor with ulcerative colitis or Crohn's disease, or a healthy co-twin of an affected twin (not recorded which).

The rearrangement joins TRBV20-1 to TRBJ2-7. Germline V lookup: CDR1 DFQATT, CDR2 SNEGSKA (reference sequence). The CDR3 runs 12 residues. CDR3 loop: CSARRQVYEQYF.

The chain's CDR3 is CASSLGTGTVYTEAFF. This chain uses TRBV13 with TRBJ1-1; absent DNA, TCRdb's TRBD1 call cannot be checked. The CDR3 spans 16 residues. From germline, CDR1 is PRHDT and CDR2 FYEKMQ (reference sequence). Drawing the rest from reference TRBV13 and TRBJ1-1, the complete variable domain is AAGVIQSPRHLIKEKRETATLKCYPIPRHDTVYWYQQGPGQDPQFLISFYEKMQSDKGSIPDRFSAQQFSDYHSELNMSSLELGDSALYFCASSLGTGTVYTEAFFGQGTRLTVV.

The V gene is TRBV5-1, the J gene TRBJ1-1. The CDR3 spans 14 residues. Germline lookup yields CDR1 SGHRS and CDR2 YFSETQ. This chain's CDR3 is CASSLAREASEAFF.

The chain recombines TRBV4-3 with TRBJ2-7. Looked up from germline, CDR1 is LGHNA and CDR2 is YSLEER. CDR3 length: 14 amino acids. The CDR3 sequence is CASSQGNFGYEQYF.

The V call is TRBV7-2, the J call TRBJ1-6. There are 16 residues in the CDR3. CDR1 and CDR2 (germline): SGHTA, FQGNSA. The CDR3: CASSLVKFSNNSPLHF.

V and J are TRBV5-4 and TRBJ2-3; TCRdb's D gene call, TRBD1, goes unchecked for lack of DNA. CDR3 length: 14 amino acids. Germline V gene data show CDR1 as SGHNT and CDR2 as YYREEE (reference sequence). This CDR3 reads CASSDRGITDTQYF.

The chain links TRBV5-5 to TRBJ2-7. Germline CDR1 and CDR2: SGHKS and YYEKEE (reference sequence). CDR3 length: 15 residues. The CDR3: CASSLEATAAYEQYF.

The rearrangement links TRBV5-4 to TRBJ1-1. Germline-derived CDR1 and CDR2 are SGHNT and YYREEE (reference sequence). The CDR3 is 14 amino acids. CDR3 protein: CASSVGRVNTEAFF.

V and J are TRBV20-1 and TRBJ1-5; TCRdb indicates TRBD1, and absent DNA this call remains unverified. Germline assignment: CDR1 DFQATT and CDR2 SNEGSKA (reference sequence). The CDR3 totals 13 residues. The CDR3: CSAVGGGRQPQHF.

The chain has TRBV5-4 and TRBJ2-4; the D call of TRBD1 rests on TCRdb alone, since no DNA is present to check it. The CDR3 consists of 15 residues. Germline lookup yields CDR1 SGHNT and CDR2 YYREEE (reference sequence). The CDR3 here is CASSLTGVQADIQYF.